This is a list of T cell receptor beta chains from one sample in a study of type 1 and type 2 diabetes patients. In TCRdb, the multiplex PCR reads were re-called with MiXCR into one record per CDR3 protein. The sample records more than 250,000 distinct CDR3 sequences, more than 45% being singletons. Material: peripheral blood mononuclear cells (PBMCs). These TCRs come from a man between 18 and 35 years old with type 2 diabetes. Both conserved end residues are part of each CDR3. Fields, in order: J gene, V gene, D gene, clone size, CDR3 DNA, CDR3 protein. The D gene is left open where the match is weak. Clone sizes are given selectively: once, few, many, or a class where the clone is expanded.

>TRBJ1-4|TRBV15|-|many
TGTGCCACCAGCAGAGTTCCATCGATAAAACTGTTTTTT
CATSRVPSIKLFF
>TRBJ2-2|TRBV27|TRBD1|-
TGTGCCAGCAGGGTTGACAGGGGGCCGGACACCGGGGAGCTGTTTTTT
CASRVDRGPDTGELFF
>TRBJ1-2|TRBV20-1|-|few
TGCAGTGCTAGAGAGGAAGGGCCTTATGGCTACACCTTC
CSAREEGPYGYTF
>TRBJ2-7|TRBV25-1|TRBD1|-
TGTGCCATAACCGGGACAGGGGTCTACGAGCAGTACTTC
CAITGTGVYEQYF
>TRBJ2-7|TRBV19|-|-
TGTGCCAGTAGCCCCTCCGCGGGTGTATCCTACGAGCAGTACTTC
CASSPSAGVSYEQYF
>TRBJ2-2|TRBV19|-|-
TGTGCCAGTAGTATGGCCGCGCCCACCGGGGAGCTGTTTTTT
CASSMAAPTGELFF
>TRBJ2-2|TRBV2|TRBD1|few
TGTGCCAGCAGTGAAATAAGGACAGGGGGCACCGGGGAGCTGTTTTTT
CASSEIRTGGTGELFF
>TRBJ1-4|TRBV24-1|-|many
TGTGCCACCAGTGATGGGTTTCCTGATGGAAAACTGTTTTTT
CATSDGFPDGKLFF
>TRBJ1-2|TRBV7-6|TRBD1|-
TGTGCCAGCAGCCCAGACAGGGCCCCTAACTATGGCTACACCTTC
CASSPDRAPNYGYTF
>TRBJ1-1|TRBV19|-|-
TGTGCCAGTAGTATCTTTGGACAGTTGAACACTGAAGCTTTCTTT
CASSIFGQLNTEAFF
>TRBJ1-2|TRBV10-2|TRBD1|-
TGCGCCAGCGTAGTACAGGACAGGGTTGGCTATGGCTACACCTTC
CASVVQDRVGYGYTF
>TRBJ2-1|TRBV7-3|TRBD2|-
TGTGCCAGCAGCGACCAACTAGCGGGAGTACGTGAGCAGTTCTTC
CASSDQLAGVREQFF
>TRBJ2-7|TRBV15|-|few
TGTGCCACCAGCAGCGGGACCTCGGGAACCGGCCCCCAGTACTTC
CATSSGTSGTGPQYF
>TRBJ1-1|TRBV30|-|few
TGTGCCTGGGGTCCGGAGTCGAACACTGAAGCTTTCTTT
CAWGPESNTEAFF
>TRBJ2-7|TRBV15|TRBD2|many
TGTGCCACCAGCAGAGGTGGAGGGAGGGTTGTTTACGAGCAGTACTTC
CATSRGGGRVVYEQYF
>TRBJ2-2|TRBV12-3/TRBV12-4|-|-
TGTGCCAGCAGTTTGGGAGGCGCGAACACCGGGGAGCTGTTTTTT
CASSLGGANTGELFF
>TRBJ1-5|TRBV28|-|-
TGTGCCAGCAGTACGGTAGGGAGGCAGCCCCAGCATTTT
CASSTVGRQPQHF
>TRBJ2-1|TRBV4-3|-|few
TGCGCCAGCAGCCAAGACGGCAGGGTATCCTACAATGAGCAGTTCTTC
CASSQDGRVSYNEQFF
>TRBJ2-7|TRBV6-1|TRBD2|-
TGTGCCAGCAGTGAACAGACGGGAGGGCCGGGCGAGCAGTACTTC
CASSEQTGGPGEQYF
>TRBJ2-7|TRBV5-1|TRBD2|-
TGCGCCAGCAGCAGCGGGACTAGCGGGGTTGAACTGTACTTC
CASSSGTSGVELYF
>TRBJ2-3|TRBV2|-|-
TGTGCCAGCAGAGGGGCCCCAGATACGCAGTATTTT
CASRGAPDTQYF
>TRBJ1-5|TRBV19|-|-
TGTGCCAGTAGCCCACTCCCAGGGCCTAGCAATCAGCCCCAGCATTTT
CASSPLPGPSNQPQHF
>TRBJ2-7|TRBV6-1|-|-
TGTGCCAGCAGTGAGGGGCTAGCGAGAACAGAGCGGTACTTC
CASSEGLARTERYF
>TRBJ2-5|TRBV6-5|-|-
TGTGCCATCAGTGCTCGGGGGGAGACCCAGTACTTC
CAISARGETQYF
>TRBJ2-7|TRBV7-6|-|-
TGTGCCAGCAGCTTTATGGAAAAGGAGCAGTACTTC
CASSFMEKEQYF
>TRBJ2-1|TRBV29-1|TRBD1|-
TGCAGCGCCGAGAGTCGGGACAGGCCCCGTACTTACAATGAGCAGTTCTTC
CSAESRDRPRTYNEQFF
>TRBJ1-2|TRBV24-1|-|-
TGTGCCACCAGTGATACCGGCCAAAACTATGGCTACACCTTC
CATSDTGQNYGYTF
>TRBJ2-7|TRBV27|TRBD1|-
TGTGCCAGCAGTTTATCGAATACAGGGGGCGTTGGGTACTTC
CASSLSNTGGVGYF
>TRBJ1-1|TRBV28|-|-
TGTGCCAGCAGTTTAAGGTTCAGGGAAGCTTTCTTT
CASSLRFREAFF
>TRBJ2-7|TRBV14|-|many
TGTGCCAGCAGCCAAGATCCCTACGAGCAGTACTTC
CASSQDPYEQYF
>TRBJ1-2|TRBV15|-|-
TGTGCCACCAGCCCTACCGGGACACCCTCTAACTATGGCTACACCTTC
CATSPTGTPSNYGYTF
>TRBJ2-1|TRBV28|-|few
TGTGCCAGCAGCTCCAACTATAACAGGGATGAGCAGTTCTTC
CASSSNYNRDEQFF
>TRBJ2-3|TRBV2|-|few
TGTGCCAGCAGTGATGGGTGGGTCACAGATACGCAGTATTTT
CASSDGWVTDTQYF
>TRBJ2-5|TRBV19|TRBD1|-
TGTGCCTGGAGTGCGGGACAGGGGGAACAAGAGACCCAGTACTTC
CAWSAGQGEQETQYF
>TRBJ2-1|TRBV20-1|TRBD1|-
TGCAGTGCCCCGGGACAGGGTAGTTCTGAGCAGTTCTTC
CSAPGQGSSEQFF
>TRBJ2-7|TRBV5-8|-|-
TGTGCCAGCAAGCTACGGACCCCGGTTAGCGGCTACGAGCAGTACTTC
CASKLRTPVSGYEQYF
>TRBJ2-7|TRBV7-9|-|few
TGTGCCAGCAGCCCCCCGGACATACGCTACGAGCAGTACTTC
CASSPPDIRYEQYF
>TRBJ1-5|TRBV7-8|TRBD1|-
TGTGCCAGCAGCTTAGCGGGGACAGTCAATCAGCCCCAGCATTTT
CASSLAGTVNQPQHF
>TRBJ2-1|TRBV2|TRBD1|-
TGTGCCAGCAGTGACGTTTTTGGGCCCAACAAAGACAGGGGATACAATGAGCAGTTCTTC
CASSDVFGPNKDRGYNEQFF
>TRBJ2-1|TRBV20-1|TRBD2|-
TGCAGTGCCAGATGGCTCGGGAGGGCGTTGAATGAGCAGTTCTTC
CSARWLGRALNEQFF
>TRBJ2-5|TRBV6-2/TRBV6-3|-|-
TGTGCCAGCAGTATCACTAATATACAAGAGACCCAGTACTTC
CASSITNIQETQYF
>TRBJ1-2|TRBV19|-|-
TGTGCCAGTAGCCATGGATCCCCAGCTCGAAGGGGTCGCGACTATGGCTACACCTTC
CASSHGSPARRGRDYGYTF
>TRBJ2-7|TRBV27|-|few
TGTGCCAGCAGTGAGGTGACATTCGCCGACGAGCAGTACTTC
CASSEVTFADEQYF
>TRBJ1-2|TRBV29-1|-|-
TGCAGCGTTGAAGATCTTCTGGGACGTAACGTTTACTATGGCTACACCTTC
CSVEDLLGRNVYYGYTF
>TRBJ2-7|TRBV6-6|TRBD2|-
TGTGCCAGCAGTTACCTACGCGGACTAGCGGAAGCCTACGAGCAGTACTTC
CASSYLRGLAEAYEQYF
>TRBJ2-7|TRBV28|-|few
TGTGCCAGCAGGGGGGGACACGAGACCTACGAGCAGTACTTC
CASRGGHETYEQYF
>TRBJ2-1|TRBV10-1|-|-
TGCGCCACCAGCAGAGTGGGTTTTGGGGGCAATGAGCAGTTCTTC
CATSRVGFGGNEQFF
>TRBJ2-3|TRBV12-3/TRBV12-4|-|few
TGTGCCAGCAGTCCACACACCAGCGGCACAGATACGCAGTATTTT
CASSPHTSGTDTQYF
>TRBJ2-7|TRBV20-1|TRBD1|-
TGCAGTGCTAGTCGGGACAGGGGCGACGAGCAGTACTTC
CSASRDRGDEQYF
>TRBJ2-2|TRBV7-3|-|-
TGTGCCAGCAGCTTAACGTACGCCGGGGAGCTGTTTTTT
CASSLTYAGELFF
>TRBJ1-1|TRBV20-1|-|-
TGCAGTGCTAGGAGACAAACCCTCTGGAATTGGAACACTGAAGCTTTCTTT
CSARRQTLWNWNTEAFF